This TCR beta chain stems from a study of blood T cell repertoires in COVID-19. In the study overall: Sample material is recorded as cDNA or gDNA derived from T cells, B-cell-depleted T cells, or PBMCs.

Someone with COVID-19 had been met by exposed participants within 2 weeks before study entry. Original processing methods: Amplification of reference gene primers provided the estimated nucleated cell counts. Only in-frame clones appear in the TCRdb table, and some are missing; sequencing was by immunoSEQ multiplex PCR. The V and J calls and clone size come from that table; D and trimming were worked out from the DNA. The sample has around 130,000 clones; 70% to 85% are singletons. With 6 bases removed from V and 0 bases from J, the gap between germline ends came to 19 bases. Germline V lookup: CDR1 LNHDA, CDR2 SQIVND (reference sequence). The CDR3 has 17 residues.

The sequence was collected from a woman aged 18-29 years who had been exposed to COVID-19. This chain joins TRBV19 and TRBJ2-3, with D perhaps matching TRBD1 (7 bases). The sequenced sample was PBMCs or T cells enriched from blood (not recorded which). CDR3 sequence reads: CASSNLRGEASTDTQYF. CDR3 sequence (DNA): TGTGCCAGTAGCAACCTCAGGGGGGAGGCTAGCACAGATACGCAGTATTTT.